The clone carrying this T cell receptor beta chain was recorded at least ten times. With 10-nucleotide random UMIs, 5'RACE was used to make the cDNA. TCRdb itself ran the 5' RACE reads through MiXCR, one entry per CDR3 protein. This table has about 70,000 distinct CDR3 sequences, about 3% appearing once. V shed 4 bases and J shed 1 base, with 13 bases lying between them. CDR3 length equals 15 residues. Germline CDR1 is LGHNA and CDR2 is YNFKEQ. These data originate in a study of neurological immune-mediated disorders. Study as a whole: Among roughly 35 multiple sclerosis patients, some 31 were relapsing-remitting and 3 were secondary progressive.

Sequenced input: PBMCs. The sequence came from a woman between 45 and 65 years old with multiple sclerosis. This sequence joins TRBV4-2 and TRBJ2-5; D gene unclear. CDR3 DNA sequence: TGTGCCAGCAGCCTAGAGCAGGAAATCCAAGAGACCCAGTACTTC. This gives the protein CASSLEQEIQETQYF.